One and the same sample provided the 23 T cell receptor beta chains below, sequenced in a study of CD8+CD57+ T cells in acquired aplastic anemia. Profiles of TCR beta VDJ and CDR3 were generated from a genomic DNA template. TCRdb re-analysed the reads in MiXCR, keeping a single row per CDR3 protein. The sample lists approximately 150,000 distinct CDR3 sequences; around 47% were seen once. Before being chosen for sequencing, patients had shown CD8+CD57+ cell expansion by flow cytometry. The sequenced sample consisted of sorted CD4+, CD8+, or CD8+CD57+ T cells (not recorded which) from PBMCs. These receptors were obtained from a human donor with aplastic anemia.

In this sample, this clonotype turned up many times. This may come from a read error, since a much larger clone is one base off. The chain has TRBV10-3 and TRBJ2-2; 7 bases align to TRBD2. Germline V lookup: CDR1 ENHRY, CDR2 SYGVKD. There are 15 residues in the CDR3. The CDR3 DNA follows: TGTGCCATCAGTCCGGGACTAACGAACACCGGGGAGCTGTCTTTT. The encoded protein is CAISPGLTNTGELSF.

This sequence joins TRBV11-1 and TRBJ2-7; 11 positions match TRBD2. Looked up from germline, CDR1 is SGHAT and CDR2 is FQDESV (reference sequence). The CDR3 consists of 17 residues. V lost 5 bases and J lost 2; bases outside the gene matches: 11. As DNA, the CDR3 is TGTGCCAGCAGCCACAACTCCCTAGCGGGAGGTGCCTACGAGCAGTACTTC. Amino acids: CASSHNSLAGGAYEQYF.

CDR3 DNA: TGTGCCATCAGCCCCTTAGGCGCGCTCTACAATGAGCAGTTCTTC. Amino acid sequence: CAISPLGALYNEQFF. The chain employs TRBV10-3 and TRBJ2-1, with D unclear. The V gene's germline CDR1 is ENHRY and CDR2 SYGVKD. V was pared by 6 bases and J by 3 bases, with 15 bases between. This CDR3 region has 15 residues.

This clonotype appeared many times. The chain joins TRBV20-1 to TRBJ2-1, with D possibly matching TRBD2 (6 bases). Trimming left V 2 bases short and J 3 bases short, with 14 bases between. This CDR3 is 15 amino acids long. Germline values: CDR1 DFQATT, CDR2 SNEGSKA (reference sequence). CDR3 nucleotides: TGCAGTGCTAGATCGTGGACGGGACTCTACAATGAGCAGTTCTTC. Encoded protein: CSARSWTGLYNEQFF.

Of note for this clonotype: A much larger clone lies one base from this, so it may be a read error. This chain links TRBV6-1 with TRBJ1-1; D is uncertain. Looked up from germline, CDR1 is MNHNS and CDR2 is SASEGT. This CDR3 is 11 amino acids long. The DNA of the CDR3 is TGTGCCAGCATCCGAAGTGGAAGGGCTCTCTTT. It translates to CASIRSGRALF.

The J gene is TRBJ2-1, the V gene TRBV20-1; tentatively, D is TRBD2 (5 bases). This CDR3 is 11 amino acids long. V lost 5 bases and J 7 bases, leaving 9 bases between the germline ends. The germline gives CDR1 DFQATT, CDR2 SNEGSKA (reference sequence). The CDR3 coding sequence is TGCAGTGCTGCAACGGGGAATGAGCAGTTCTTC. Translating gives CSAATGNEQFF.

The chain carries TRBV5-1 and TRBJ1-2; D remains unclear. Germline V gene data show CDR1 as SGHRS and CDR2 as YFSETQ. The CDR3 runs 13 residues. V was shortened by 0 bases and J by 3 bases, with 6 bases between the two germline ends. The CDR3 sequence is CASSLGSDYGYTF. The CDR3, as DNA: TGCGCCAGCAGCTTGGGCAGCGACTATGGCTACACCTTC.

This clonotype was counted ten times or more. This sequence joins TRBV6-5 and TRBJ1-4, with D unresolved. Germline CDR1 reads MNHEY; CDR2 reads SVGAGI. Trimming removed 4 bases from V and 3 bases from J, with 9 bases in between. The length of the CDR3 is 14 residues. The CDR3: CASSSKTPNEKLFF. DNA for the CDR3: TGTGCCAGCAGTTCCAAAACTCCTAATGAAAAACTGTTTTTT.

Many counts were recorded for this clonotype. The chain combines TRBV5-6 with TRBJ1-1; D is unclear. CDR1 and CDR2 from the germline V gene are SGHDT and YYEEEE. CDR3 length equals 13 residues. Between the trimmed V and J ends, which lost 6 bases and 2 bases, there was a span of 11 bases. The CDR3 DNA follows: TGTGCCAGCAAAGAAAGGGTAAACACTGAAGCTTTCTTT. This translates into CASKERVNTEAFF. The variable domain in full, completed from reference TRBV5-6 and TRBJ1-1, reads DAGVTQSPTHLIKTRGQQVTLRCSPKSGHDTVSWYQQALGQGPQFIFQYYEEEERQRGNFPDRFSGHQFPNYSSELNVNALLLGDSALYLCASKERVNTEAFFGQGTRLTVV.

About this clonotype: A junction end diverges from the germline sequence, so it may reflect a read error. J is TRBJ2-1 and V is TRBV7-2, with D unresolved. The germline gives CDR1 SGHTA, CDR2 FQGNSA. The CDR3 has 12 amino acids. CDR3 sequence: CASSVAYNEQFF. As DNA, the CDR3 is TGTGCCAGCAGCGTAGCCTACAATGAGCAGTTCTTC.

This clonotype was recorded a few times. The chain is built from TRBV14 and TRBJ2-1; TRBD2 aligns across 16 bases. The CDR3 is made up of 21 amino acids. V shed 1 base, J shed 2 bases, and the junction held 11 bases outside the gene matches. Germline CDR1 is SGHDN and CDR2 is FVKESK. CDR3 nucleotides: TGTGCCAGCAGCCAAGTCTCTGAGGGGACTAGCGGGAGGGCCGCCTACAATGAGCAGTTCTTC. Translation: CASSQVSEGTSGRAAYNEQFF.

Here the CDR3 reads CASSLARVSTDTQYF. The CDR3 DNA reads TGTGCCAGCAGCTTAGCACGGGTTAGCACAGATACGCAGTATTTT. The chain joins TRBV7-2 to TRBJ2-3, with D uncertain. The CDR3 loop spans 15 amino acids. The germline V gene encodes CDR1 SGHTA and CDR2 FQGNSA. The V end was cut by 0 bases, the J end by 0 bases, with 7 bases between.

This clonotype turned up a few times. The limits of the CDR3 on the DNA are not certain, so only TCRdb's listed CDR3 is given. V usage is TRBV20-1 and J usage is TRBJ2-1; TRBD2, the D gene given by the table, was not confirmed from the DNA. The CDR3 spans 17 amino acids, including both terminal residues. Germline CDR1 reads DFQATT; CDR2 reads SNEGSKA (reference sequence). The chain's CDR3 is CSARHPVGGGAYNEQLF.

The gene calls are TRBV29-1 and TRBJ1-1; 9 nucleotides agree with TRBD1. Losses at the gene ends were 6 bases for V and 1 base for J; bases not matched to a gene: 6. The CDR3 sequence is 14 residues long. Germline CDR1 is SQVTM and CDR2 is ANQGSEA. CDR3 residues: CSVAQGARNTEAFF. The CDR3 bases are TGCAGCGTCGCACAGGGGGCTAGGAACACTGAAGCTTTCTTT. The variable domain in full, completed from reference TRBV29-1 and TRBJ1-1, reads SAVISQKPSRDICQRGTSLTIQCQVDSQVTMMFWYRQQPGQSLTLIATANQGSEATYESGFVIDKFPISRPNLTFSTLTVSNMSPEDSSIYLCSVAQGARNTEAFFGQGTRLTVV.

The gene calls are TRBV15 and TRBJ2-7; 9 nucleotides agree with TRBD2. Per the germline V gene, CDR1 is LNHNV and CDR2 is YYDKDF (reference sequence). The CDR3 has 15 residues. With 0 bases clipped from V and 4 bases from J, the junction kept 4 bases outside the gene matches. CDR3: CATSRDDSGSYEQYV. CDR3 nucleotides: TGTGCCACCAGCAGAGATGATAGCGGGAGTTACGAGCAGTACGTC.

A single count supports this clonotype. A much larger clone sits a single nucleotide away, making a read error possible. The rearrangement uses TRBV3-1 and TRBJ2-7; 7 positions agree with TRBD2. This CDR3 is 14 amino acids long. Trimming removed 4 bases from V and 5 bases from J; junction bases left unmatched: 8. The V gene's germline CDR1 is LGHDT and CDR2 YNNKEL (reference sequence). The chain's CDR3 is CASSPLGGLDEQYV. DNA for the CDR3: TGTGCCAGCAGCCCCTTGGGAGGGCTCGACGAGCAGTACGTC.

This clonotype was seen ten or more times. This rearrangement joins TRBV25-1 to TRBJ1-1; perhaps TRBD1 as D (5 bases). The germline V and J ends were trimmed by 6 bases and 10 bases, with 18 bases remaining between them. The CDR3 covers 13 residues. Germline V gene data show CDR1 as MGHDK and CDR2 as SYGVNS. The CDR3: CASSGTGAGRAFF. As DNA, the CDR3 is TGTGCCAGCAGCGGGACCGGGGCCGGGCGAGCTTTCTTT.

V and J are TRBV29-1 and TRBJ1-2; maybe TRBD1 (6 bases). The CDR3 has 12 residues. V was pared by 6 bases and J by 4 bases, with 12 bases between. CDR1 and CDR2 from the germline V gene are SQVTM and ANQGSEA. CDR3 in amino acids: CSVEHRAYGYTF. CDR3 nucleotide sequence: TGCAGCGTCGAGCACAGGGCCTATGGCTACACCTTC. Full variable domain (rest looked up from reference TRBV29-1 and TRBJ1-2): SAVISQKPSRDICQRGTSLTIQCQVDSQVTMMFWYRQQPGQSLTLIATANQGSEATYESGFVIDKFPISRPNLTFSTLTVSNMSPEDSSIYLCSVEHRAYGYTFGSGTRLTVV.

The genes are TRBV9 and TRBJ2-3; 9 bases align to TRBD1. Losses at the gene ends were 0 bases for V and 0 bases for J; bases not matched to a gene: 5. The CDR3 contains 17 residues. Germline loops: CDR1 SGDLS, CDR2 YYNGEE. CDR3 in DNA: TGTGCCAGCAGCGTAGCCGGACAGGGGCTGAGCACAGATACGCAGTATTTT. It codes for CASSVAGQGLSTDTQYF.

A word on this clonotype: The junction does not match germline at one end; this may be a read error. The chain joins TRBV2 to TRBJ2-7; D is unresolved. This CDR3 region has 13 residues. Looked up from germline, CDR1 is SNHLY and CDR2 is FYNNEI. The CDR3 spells CASSKGNGYEQYF. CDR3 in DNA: TGTGCCAGCAGTAAAGGGAACGGATACGAGCAGTATTTC.

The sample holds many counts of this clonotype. The CDR3, as DNA: TGCAGTGCTAGAGATCCGGCGGGAGACTACGAGCAGTACGTC. Its translation is CSARDPAGDYEQYV. The V gene is TRBV20-1, the J gene TRBJ2-7; 7 bases are a match to TRBD2. The CDR3 has 14 amino acids. Per germline, CDR1 DFQATT and CDR2 SNEGSKA (reference sequence). V lost 0 bases and J lost 3; bases outside the gene matches: 5.

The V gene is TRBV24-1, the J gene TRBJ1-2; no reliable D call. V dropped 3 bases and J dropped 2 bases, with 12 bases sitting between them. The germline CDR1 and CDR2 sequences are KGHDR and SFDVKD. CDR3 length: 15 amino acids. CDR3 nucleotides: TGTGCCACCAGTGATGGACCGAATTCAAACTATGGCTACACCTTC. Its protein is CATSDGPNSNYGYTF.

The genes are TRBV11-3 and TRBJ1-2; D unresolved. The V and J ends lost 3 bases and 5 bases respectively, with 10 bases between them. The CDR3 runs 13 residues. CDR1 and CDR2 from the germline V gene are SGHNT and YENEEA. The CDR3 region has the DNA TGTGCCAGCAGCTTGCTGTCTGCATATGGCTACACCTTC. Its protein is CASSLLSAYGYTF.